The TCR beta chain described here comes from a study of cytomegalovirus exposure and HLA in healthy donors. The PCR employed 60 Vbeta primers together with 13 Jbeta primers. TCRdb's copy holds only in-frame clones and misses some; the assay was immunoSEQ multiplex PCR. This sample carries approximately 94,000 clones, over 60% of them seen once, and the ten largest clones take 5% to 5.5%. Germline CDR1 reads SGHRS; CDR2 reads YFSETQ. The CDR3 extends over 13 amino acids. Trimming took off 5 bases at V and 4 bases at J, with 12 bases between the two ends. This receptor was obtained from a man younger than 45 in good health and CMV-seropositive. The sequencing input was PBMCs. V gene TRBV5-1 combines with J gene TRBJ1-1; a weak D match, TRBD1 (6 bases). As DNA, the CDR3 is TGCGCCAGCAGTCACAGGGAGGGCACTGAAGCTTTCTTT. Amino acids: CASSHREGTEAFF.